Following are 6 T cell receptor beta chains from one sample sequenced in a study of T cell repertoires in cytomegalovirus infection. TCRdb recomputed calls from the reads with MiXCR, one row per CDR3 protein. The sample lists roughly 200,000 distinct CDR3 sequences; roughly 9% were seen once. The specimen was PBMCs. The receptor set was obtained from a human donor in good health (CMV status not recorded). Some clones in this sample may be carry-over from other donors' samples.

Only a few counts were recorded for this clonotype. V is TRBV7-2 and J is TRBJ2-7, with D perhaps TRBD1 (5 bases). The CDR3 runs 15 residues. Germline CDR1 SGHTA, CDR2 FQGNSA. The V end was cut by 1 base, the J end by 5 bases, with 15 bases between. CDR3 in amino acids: CASSLDFGRVNEQYF. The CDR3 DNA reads TGTGCCAGCAGCTTAGATTTTGGCAGGGTCAACGAGCAGTACTTC.

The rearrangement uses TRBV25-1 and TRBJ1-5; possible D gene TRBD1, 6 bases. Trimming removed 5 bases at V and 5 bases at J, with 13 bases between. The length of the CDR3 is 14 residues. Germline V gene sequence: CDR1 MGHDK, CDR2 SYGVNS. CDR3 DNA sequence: TGTGCCAGCAGTCCAACAGGGACGTATCAGCCCCAGCATTTT. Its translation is CASSPTGTYQPQHF.

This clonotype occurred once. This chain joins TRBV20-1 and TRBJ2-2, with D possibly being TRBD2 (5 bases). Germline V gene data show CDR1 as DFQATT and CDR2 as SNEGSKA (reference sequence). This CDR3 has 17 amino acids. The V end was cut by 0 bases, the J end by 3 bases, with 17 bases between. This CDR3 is CSARDGLKSTYTGELFF. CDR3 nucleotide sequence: TGCAGTGCTAGAGACGGACTCAAGTCCACTTACACCGGGGAGCTGTTTTTT.

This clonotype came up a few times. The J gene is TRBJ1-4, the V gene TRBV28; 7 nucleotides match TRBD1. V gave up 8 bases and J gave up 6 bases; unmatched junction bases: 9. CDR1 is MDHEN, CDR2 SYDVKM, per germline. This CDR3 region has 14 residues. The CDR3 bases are TGTGCCAGCTCGGGACAGATAACCCATGAAAAACTGTTTTTT. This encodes CASSGQITHEKLFF.

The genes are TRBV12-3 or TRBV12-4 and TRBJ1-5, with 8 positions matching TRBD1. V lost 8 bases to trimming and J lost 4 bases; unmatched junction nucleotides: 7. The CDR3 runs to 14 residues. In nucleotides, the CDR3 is TGTGCCAGCCTAACAGGGGGACTTAATCAGCCCCAGCATTTT. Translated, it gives CASLTGGLNQPQHF.

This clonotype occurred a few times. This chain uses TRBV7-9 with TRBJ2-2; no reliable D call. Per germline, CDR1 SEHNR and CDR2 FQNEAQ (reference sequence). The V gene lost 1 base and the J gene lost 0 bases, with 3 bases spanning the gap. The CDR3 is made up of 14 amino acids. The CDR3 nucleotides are TGTGCCAGCAGCTTAGATACGAACACCGGGGAGCTGTTTTTT. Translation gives CASSLDTNTGELFF.